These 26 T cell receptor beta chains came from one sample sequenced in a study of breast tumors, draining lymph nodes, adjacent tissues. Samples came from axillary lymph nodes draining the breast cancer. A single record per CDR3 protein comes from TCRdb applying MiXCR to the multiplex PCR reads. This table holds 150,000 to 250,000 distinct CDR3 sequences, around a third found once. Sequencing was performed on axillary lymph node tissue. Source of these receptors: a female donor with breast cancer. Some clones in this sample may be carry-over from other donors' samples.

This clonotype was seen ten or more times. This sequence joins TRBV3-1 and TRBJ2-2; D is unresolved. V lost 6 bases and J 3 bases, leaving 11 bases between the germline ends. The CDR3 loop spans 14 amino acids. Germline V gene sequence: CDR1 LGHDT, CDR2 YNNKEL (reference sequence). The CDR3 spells CASRSHGDTGELFF. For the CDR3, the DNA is TGTGCCAGCAGAAGCCACGGCGACACCGGGGAGCTGTTTTTT.

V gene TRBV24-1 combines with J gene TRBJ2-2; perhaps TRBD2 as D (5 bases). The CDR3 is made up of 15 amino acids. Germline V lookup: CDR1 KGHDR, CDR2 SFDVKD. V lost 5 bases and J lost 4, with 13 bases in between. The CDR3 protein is CATSAGGLSTGELFF. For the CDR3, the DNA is TGTGCCACCAGTGCTGGAGGTTTGAGCACCGGGGAGCTGTTTTTT.

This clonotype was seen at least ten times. The CDR3 bases are TGCAGTGGGAGGACTAGCGGGAGTTTGCTAAACATTCAGTACTTC. Amino acids: CSGRTSGSLLNIQYF. This chain connects TRBV20-1 to TRBJ2-4; TRBD2 matches at 13 bases. The junction had 9 bases not matched to a gene; V was cut back by 7 bases and J by 6 bases. The CDR3 length is 15 residues. Germline V gives CDR1 DFQATT, CDR2 SNEGSKA (reference sequence).

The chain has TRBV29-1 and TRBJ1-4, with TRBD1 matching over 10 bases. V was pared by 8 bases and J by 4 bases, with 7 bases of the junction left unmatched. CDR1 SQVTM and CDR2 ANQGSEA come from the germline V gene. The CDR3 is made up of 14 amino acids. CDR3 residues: CSQRQGAGNEKLFF. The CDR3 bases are TGCAGCCAAAGACAGGGGGCGGGTAATGAAAAACTGTTTTTT.

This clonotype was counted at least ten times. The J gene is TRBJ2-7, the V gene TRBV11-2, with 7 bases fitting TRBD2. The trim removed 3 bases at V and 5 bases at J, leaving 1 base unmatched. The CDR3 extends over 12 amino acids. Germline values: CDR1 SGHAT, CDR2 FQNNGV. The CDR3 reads CASSFGGDEQYF. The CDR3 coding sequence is TGTGCCAGCAGCTTTGGGGGGGACGAGCAGTACTTC.

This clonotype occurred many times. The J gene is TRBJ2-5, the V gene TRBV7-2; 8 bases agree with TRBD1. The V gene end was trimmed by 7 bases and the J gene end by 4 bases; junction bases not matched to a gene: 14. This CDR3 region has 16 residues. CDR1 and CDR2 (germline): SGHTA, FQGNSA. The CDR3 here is CASTPRGQAGGETQYF. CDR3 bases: TGTGCCAGCACCCCGAGGGGACAGGCCGGGGGAGAGACCCAGTACTTC.

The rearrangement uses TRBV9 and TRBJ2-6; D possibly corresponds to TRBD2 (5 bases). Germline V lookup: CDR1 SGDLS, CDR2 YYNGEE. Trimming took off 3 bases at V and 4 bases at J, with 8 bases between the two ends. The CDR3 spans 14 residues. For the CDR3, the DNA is TGTGCCAGCAGCGCTCGGGGAGGGGCCAACGTCCTGACTTTC. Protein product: CASSARGGANVLTF.

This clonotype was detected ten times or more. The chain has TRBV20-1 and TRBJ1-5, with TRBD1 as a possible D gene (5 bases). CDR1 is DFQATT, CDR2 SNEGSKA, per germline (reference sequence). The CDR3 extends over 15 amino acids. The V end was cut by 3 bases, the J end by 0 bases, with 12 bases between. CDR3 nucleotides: TGCAGTGCTAGGCGGGGCCATGGTAGCAATCAGCCCCAGCATTTT. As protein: CSARRGHGSNQPQHF.

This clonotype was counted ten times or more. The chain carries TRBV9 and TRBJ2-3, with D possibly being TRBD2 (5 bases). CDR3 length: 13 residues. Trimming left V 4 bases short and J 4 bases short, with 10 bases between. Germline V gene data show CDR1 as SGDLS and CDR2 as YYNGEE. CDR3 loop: CASSLASADTQYF. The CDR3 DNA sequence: TGTGCCAGCAGCCTAGCTAGTGCAGATACGCAGTATTTT.

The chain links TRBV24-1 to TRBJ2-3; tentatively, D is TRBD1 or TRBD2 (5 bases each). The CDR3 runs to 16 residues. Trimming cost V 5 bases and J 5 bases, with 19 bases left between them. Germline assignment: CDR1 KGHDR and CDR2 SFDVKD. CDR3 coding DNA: TGTGCCACCAGTGCCCCCGGGATAGGGGATTTAGATACGCAGTATTTT. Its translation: CATSAPGIGDLDTQYF.

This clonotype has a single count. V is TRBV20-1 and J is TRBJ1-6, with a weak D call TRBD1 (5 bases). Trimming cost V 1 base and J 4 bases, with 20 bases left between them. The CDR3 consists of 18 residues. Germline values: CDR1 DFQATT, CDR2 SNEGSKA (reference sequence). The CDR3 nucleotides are TGCAGTGCTAGAGCGTACGGGGCCCCGGGGAATTATAATTCACCCCTCCACTTT. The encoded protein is CSARAYGAPGNYNSPLHF.

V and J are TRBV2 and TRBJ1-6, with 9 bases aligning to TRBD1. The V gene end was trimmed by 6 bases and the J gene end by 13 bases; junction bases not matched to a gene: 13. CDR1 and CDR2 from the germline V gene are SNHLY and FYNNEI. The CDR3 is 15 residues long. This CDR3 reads CASSGQGQFSSPLHF. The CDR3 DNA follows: TGTGCCAGCAGCGGACAGGGGCAGTTCAGTTCGCCCCTCCACTTT.

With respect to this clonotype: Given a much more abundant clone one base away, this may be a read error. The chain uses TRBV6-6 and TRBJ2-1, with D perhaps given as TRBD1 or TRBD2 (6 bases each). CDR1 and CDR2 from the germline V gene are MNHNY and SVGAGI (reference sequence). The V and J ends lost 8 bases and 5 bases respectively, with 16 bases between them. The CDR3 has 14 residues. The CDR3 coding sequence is TGTGCCAGCGGCCCGGAGGGGGGTCACAATGAGCAGTTCTTC. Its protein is CASGPEGGHNEQFF.

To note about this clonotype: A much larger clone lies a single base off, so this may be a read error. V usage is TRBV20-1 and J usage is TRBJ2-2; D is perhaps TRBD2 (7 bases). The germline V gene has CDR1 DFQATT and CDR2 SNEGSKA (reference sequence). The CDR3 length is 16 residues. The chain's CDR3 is CSARELRGATTGELFF. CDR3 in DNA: TGCAGTGCTCGAGAGCTCCGGGGGGCGACCACCGGGGAGCTGTTTTTT.

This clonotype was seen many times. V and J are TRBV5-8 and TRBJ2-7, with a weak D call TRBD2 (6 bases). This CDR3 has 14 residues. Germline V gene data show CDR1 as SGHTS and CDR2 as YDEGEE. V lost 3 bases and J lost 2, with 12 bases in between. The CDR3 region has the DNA TGTGCCAGCAGCTCCACGGAGGGACCCTACGAGCAGTACTTC. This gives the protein CASSSTEGPYEQYF.

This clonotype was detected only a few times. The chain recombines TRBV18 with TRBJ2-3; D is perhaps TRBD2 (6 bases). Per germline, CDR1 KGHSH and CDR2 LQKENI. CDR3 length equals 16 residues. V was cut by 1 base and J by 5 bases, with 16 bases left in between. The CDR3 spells CASSPQGGARGDTQYF. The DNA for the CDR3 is TGTGCCAGCTCACCACAGGGCGGGGCCCGGGGAGATACGCAGTATTTT.

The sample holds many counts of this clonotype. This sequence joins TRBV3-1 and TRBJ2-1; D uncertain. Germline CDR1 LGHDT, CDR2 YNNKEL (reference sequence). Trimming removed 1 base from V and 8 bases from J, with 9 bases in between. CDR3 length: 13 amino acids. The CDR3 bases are TGTGCCAGCAGCCAAGCGCACGGCGATGAGCAGTTCTTC. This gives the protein CASSQAHGDEQFF.

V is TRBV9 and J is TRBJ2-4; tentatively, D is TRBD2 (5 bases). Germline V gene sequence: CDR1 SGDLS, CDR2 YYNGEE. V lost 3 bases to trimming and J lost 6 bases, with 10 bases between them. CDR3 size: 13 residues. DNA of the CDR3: TGTGCCAGCAGCGCTAGGGCGGGAAACATTCAGTACTTC. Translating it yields CASSARAGNIQYF.

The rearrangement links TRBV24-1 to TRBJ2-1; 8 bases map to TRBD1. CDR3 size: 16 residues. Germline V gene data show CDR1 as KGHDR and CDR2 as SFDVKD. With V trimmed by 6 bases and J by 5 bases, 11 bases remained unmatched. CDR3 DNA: TGTGCCACCAGTATTCGGGGGACAGGTATGCACAATGAGCAGTTCTTC. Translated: CATSIRGTGMHNEQFF.

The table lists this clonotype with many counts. CDR3 coding DNA: TGTGCCACCAGTGAGAGCAGGGGTAGCAATCAGCCCCAGCATTTT. The encoded protein is CATSESRGSNQPQHF. V usage is TRBV24-1 and J usage is TRBJ1-5; a possible D gene is TRBD1 (6 bases). The CDR3 consists of 15 residues. Between the trimmed V and J ends, which lost 4 bases and 0 bases, there was a span of 9 bases. Germline V gene sequence: CDR1 KGHDR, CDR2 SFDVKD.

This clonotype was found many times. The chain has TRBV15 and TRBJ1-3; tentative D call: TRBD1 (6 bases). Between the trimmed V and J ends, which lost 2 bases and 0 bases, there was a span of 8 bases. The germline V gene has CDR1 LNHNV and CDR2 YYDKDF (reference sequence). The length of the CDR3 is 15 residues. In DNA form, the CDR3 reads TGTGCCACCAGCAGATGGACAGTCTCTGGAAACACCATATATTTT. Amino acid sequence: CATSRWTVSGNTIYF.

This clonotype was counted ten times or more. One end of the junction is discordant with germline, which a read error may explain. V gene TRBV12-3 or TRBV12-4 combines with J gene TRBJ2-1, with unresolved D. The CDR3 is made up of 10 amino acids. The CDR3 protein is CASSLSRAIF. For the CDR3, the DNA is TGTGCCAGCAGTTTGAGTAGAGCGATCTTC.

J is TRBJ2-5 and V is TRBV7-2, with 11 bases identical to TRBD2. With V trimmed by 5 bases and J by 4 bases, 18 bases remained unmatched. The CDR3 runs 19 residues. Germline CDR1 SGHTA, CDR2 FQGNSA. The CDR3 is CASSASGLAATGDAETQYF. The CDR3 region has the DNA TGTGCCAGCAGCGCCTCGGGACTAGCGGCGACAGGGGATGCAGAGACCCAGTACTTC.

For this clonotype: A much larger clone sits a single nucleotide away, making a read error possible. The CDR3 DNA sequence: TGTGCCGGCAGTCGGCAAAGCGGTCCCTACGAGCAGTACTTC. It encodes CAGSRQSGPYEQYF. The rearrangement joins TRBV27 to TRBJ2-7; tentative D call: TRBD2 (5 bases). The CDR3 is 14 residues long. Germline V CDR1 and CDR2: MNHEY, SMNVEV (reference sequence).

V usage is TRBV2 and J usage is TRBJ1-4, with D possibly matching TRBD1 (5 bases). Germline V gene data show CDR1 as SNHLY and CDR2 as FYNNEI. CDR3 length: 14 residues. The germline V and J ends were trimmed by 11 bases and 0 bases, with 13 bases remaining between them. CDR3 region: CAGRGSSTNEKLFF. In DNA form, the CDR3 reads TGTGCCGGCCGGGGGTCTTCAACTAATGAAAAACTGTTTTTT.

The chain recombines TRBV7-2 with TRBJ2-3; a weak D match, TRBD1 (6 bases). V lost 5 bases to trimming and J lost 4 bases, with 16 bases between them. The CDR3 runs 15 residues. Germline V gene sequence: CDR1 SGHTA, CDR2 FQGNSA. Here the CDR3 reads CASSTRTAQPDTQYF. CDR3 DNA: TGTGCCAGCAGCACGCGGACAGCTCAGCCAGATACGCAGTATTTT.